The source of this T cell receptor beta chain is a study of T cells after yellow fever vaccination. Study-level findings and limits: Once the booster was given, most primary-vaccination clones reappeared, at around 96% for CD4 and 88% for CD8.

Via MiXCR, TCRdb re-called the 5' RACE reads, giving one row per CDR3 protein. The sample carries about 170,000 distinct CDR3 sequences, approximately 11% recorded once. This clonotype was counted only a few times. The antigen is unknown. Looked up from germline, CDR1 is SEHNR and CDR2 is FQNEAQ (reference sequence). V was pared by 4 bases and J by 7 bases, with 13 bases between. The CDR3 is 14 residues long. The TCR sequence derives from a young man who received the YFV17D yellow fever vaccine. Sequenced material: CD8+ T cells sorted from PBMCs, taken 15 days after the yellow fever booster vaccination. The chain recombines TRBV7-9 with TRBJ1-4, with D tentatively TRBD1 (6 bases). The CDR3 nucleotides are TGTGCCAGCAGCTCTCCAGGGGAAGGTGAAAAACTGTTTTTT. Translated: CASSSPGEGEKLFF.